This T cell receptor (beta chain) originates from a study of T cell repertoires in cytomegalovirus infection. Study context: Used in the study were CMV epitopes, some recently identified and HLA-C-restricted, others well-studied and HLA-B-restricted. Both CMV infection and a matching HLA type were indicated by public TCR beta signatures.

Overall study results and limits: The ex vivo response showed dominance by HLA-C-restricted CMV-specific TCR beta clonotypes.

Each CDR3 protein is one row after TCRdb ran MiXCR on the reads. The sample consists of about 89,000 distinct CDR3 sequences, 25% to 30% of them appearing once. The ends lost 5 bases at V and 2 bases at J; junction bases unmatched: 3. Germline CDR1 is SEHNR and CDR2 is FQNEAQ (reference sequence). The CDR3 is 13 residues long. In this sample, this clonotype turned up many times. The target antigen is unknown. V gene TRBV7-9 combines with J gene TRBJ2-7; 7 nucleotides agree with TRBD1. The TCR originated in a human donor in good health (CMV status not recorded). Some clones in this sample may be carry-over from other donors' samples. The sequencing here drew on CD8+ T cells from cultured PBMCs, taken from culture after CMV antigen stimulation. DNA of the CDR3: TGTGCCAGCAGCCGGGGACAGACCTACGAGCAGTACTTC. Translated, it gives CASSRGQTYEQYF.